The clone carrying this T cell receptor (beta chain) showed up just a few times. As yet, its antigen is unknown. A single record per CDR3 protein comes from TCRdb applying MiXCR to the 5' RACE reads. Altogether hundreds of thousands of distinct CDR3 sequences are present, around 4.9% being singletons, with the ten largest covering around 3.5%. The sample comes from a study of T cells after yellow fever vaccination. Study-level findings and limits: Subsequent to the booster, the majority of primary-vaccination clones reappeared (approximately 95% CD4, approximately 90% CD8). Abundant clonotypes from the bulk population could have been carried over as contaminants into FACS-sorted repertoires.

CDR3 size: 16 residues. V lost 6 bases and J lost 0, with 17 bases in between. Germline V lookup: CDR1 KGHSH, CDR2 LQKENI. This chain joins TRBV18 and TRBJ2-5; D may be TRBD1 or TRBD2 (5 bases each). The receptor was derived from a young man who received the YFV17D yellow fever vaccine. Sequenced here: CD4+ T cells sorted from PBMCs, sampled on the day of the yellow fever booster vaccination. For the CDR3, the DNA is TGTGCCAGCTCGGAGGCACTTTCGGGACACCAAGAGACCCAGTACTTC. This gives the protein CASSEALSGHQETQYF.